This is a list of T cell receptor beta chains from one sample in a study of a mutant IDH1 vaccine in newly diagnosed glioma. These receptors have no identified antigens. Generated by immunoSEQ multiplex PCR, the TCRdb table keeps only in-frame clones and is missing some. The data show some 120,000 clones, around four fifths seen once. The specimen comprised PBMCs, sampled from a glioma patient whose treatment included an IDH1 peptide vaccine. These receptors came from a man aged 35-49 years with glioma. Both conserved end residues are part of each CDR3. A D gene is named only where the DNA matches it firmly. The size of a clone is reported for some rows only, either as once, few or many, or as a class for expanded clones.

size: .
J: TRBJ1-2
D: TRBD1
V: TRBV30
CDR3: CAWSPSPWDSRQYGYTF
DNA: TGTGCCTGGAGCCCTTCTCCCTGGGACAGCCGGCAATATGGCTACACCTTC

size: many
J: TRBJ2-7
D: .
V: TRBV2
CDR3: CASSERGFNEQYF
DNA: TGTGCCAGCAGTGAGCGGGGCTTCAACGAGCAGTACTTC

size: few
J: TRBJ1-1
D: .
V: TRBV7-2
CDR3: CASSPQYEAFF
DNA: TGTGCCAGCAGCCCTCAATATGAAGCTTTCTTT

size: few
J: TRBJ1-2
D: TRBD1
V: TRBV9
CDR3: CASSVGTGGGYTF
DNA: TGTGCCAGCAGCGTAGGGACAGGGGGCGGCTACACCTTC

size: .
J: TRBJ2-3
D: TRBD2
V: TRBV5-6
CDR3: CASSWVAGMSTDTQYF
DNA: TGTGCCAGCAGCTGGGTAGCGGGGATGAGCACAGATACGCAGTATTTT

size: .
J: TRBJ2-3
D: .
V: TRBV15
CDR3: CATSRGRGDTQYF
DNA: TGTGCCACCAGCAGAGGGCGGGGAGATACGCAGTATTTT

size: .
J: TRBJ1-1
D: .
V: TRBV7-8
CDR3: CASSRGTNTEAFF
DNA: TGTGCCAGCAGCCGGGGGACGAACACTGAAGCTTTCTTT

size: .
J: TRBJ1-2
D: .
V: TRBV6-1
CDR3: CASTLITNYGYTF
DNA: TGTGCCAGCACTTTAATCACTAACTATGGCTACACCTTC

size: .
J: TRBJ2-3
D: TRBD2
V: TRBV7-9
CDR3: CASSRTSGRAYTDTQYF
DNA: TGTGCCAGCAGCAGGACTAGCGGGAGGGCCTACACAGATACGCAGTATTTT

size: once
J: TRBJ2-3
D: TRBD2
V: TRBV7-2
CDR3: CASSLDPGTSALGYF
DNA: TGTGCCAGCAGCTTAGATCCAGGGACTAGCGCCCTGGGGTATTTT

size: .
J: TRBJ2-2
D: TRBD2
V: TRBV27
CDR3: CASSFMGLAGEGTGELFF
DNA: TGTGCCAGCAGTTTTATGGGACTAGCGGGAGAGGGCACCGGGGAGCTGTTTTTT

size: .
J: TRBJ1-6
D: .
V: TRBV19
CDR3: CASSQSGNSPLHF
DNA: TGTGCCAGCTCTCAAAGCGGGAATTCACCCCTCCACTTT

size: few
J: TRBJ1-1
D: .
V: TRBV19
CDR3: CASKTGITEAFF
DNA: TGTGCCAGTAAAACAGGGATCACTGAAGCTTTCTTT

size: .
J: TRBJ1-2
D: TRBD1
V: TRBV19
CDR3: CASSIATGPDYGYTF
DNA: TGTGCCAGTAGTATAGCGACAGGGCCAGACTATGGCTACACCTTC

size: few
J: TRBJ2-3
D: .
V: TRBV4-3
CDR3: CASSQVGAGTQYF
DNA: TGCGCCAGCAGCCAAGTTGGGGCCGGTACGCAGTATTTT

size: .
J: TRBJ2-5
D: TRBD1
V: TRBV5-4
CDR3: CASSPGQDQETQYF
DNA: TGTGCCAGCAGCCCGGGACAGGACCAAGAGACCCAGTACTTC

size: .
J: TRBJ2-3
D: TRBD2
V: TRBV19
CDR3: CASWGLGDTQYF
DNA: TGTGCCAGCTGGGGACTAGGAGATACGCAGTATTTT

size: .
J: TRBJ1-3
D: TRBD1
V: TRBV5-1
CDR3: CASSYRTGVIGNTIYF
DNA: TGCGCCAGCAGCTATAGGACAGGCGTAATAGGAAACACCATATATTTT